A single sample gave rise to the 22 T cell receptor beta chains below, sequenced in a study of cytomegalovirus exposure and HLA in healthy donors. The assay was immunoSEQ multiplex PCR, and TCRdb's table has in-frame clones only and misses some. The sample has 150,000 to 200,000 clones, about 83% seen once. Sequenced: PBMCs. The receptors shown here come from a woman in her late teens or twenties in good health and CMV-seronegative.

This clone turned up a few times. The chain uses TRBV4-1 and TRBJ2-7, with a weak D call TRBD2 (6 bases). The V and J ends lost 3 bases and 4 bases respectively, with 16 bases between them. This CDR3 contains 15 residues. CDR1 and CDR2 (germline): MGHRA, YSYEKL. DNA for the CDR3: TGCGCCAGCAGCCATCCGGCGGGGTACGGTTACGAGCAGTACTTC. Amino acid sequence: CASSHPAGYGYEQYF.

The chain recombines TRBV15 with TRBJ2-7; D call uncertain. V shed 0 bases and J shed 6 bases, with 12 bases lying between them. Looked up from germline, CDR1 is LNHNV and CDR2 is YYDKDF (reference sequence). CDR3 size: 14 residues. The chain's CDR3 is CATSRDADGREQYF. In DNA form, the CDR3 reads TGTGCCACCAGCAGAGATGCCGATGGGCGCGAGCAGTACTTC.

The chain employs TRBV10-2 and TRBJ2-5; D might be TRBD1 (6 bases). Germline CDR1 WSHSY, CDR2 SAAADI. The CDR3 contains 12 residues. Trimming left V 10 bases short and J 4 bases short, with 13 bases between. CDR3 sequence reads: CATEQGGETQYF. CDR3 bases: TGCGCCACAGAACAGGGTGGAGAGACCCAGTACTTC.

This chain uses TRBV4-1 with TRBJ2-3, with 10 bases lining up with TRBD1. From germline, CDR1 is MGHRA and CDR2 YSYEKL. The CDR3 has 16 residues. V shed 4 bases, J shed 6 bases, and the junction held 10 bases outside the gene matches. The CDR3 spells CASSLTQGQGVDTQYF. The DNA for the CDR3 is TGCGCCAGCAGCCTCACACAAGGACAGGGGGTTGATACGCAGTATTTT.

The rearrangement uses TRBV6-6 and TRBJ2-7; 8 bases line up with TRBD1. Per germline, CDR1 MNHNY and CDR2 SVGAGI (reference sequence). Trimming removed 6 bases from V and 2 bases from J; junction bases left unmatched: 9. The CDR3 is 15 amino acids. The CDR3 spells CASSTDRVRPYEQYF. CDR3 in DNA: TGTGCCAGCAGCACGGACAGGGTTCGCCCCTACGAGCAGTACTTC.

V usage is TRBV6-5 and J usage is TRBJ1-4; D gene uncertain. This CDR3 is built from 16 residues. Trimming shortened V by 4 bases and J by 3 bases, and 15 bases separated the two germline ends. Germline V gene lookup returns CDR1 MNHEY and CDR2 SVGAGI. The chain's CDR3 is CASSFQRVYSNEKLFF. The CDR3 nucleotides read TGTGCCAGCAGTTTCCAACGGGTCTACTCTAATGAAAAACTGTTTTTT.

The chain carries TRBV5-1 and TRBJ2-3; 9 bases are shared with TRBD2. Losses at the gene ends were 4 bases for V and 1 base for J; bases not matched to a gene: 10. The V gene's germline CDR1 is SGHRS and CDR2 YFSETQ. There are 17 residues in the CDR3. CDR3: CASSGHAGTSRTDTQYF. In nucleotides, the CDR3 is TGCGCCAGCAGCGGTCATGCCGGGACTAGCCGCACAGATACGCAGTATTTT.

V usage is TRBV7-9 and J usage is TRBJ1-2, with a possible D match to TRBD1 (6 bases). The CDR3 has 15 residues. Trimming took 1 base from V and 4 from J, leaving 13 bases between them. Germline-derived CDR1 and CDR2 are SEHNR and FQNEAQ (reference sequence). CDR3 bases: TGTGCCAGCAGCTTAGAGCCCGGGACACTCTATGGCTACACCTTC. It codes for CASSLEPGTLYGYTF. Full variable domain (outside the CDR3, taken from reference TRBV7-9 and TRBJ1-2): DTGVSQNPRHKITKRGQNVTFRCDPISEHNRLYWYRQTLGQGPEFLTYFQNEAQLEKSRLLSDRFSAERPKGSFSTLEIQRTEQGDSAMYLCASSLEPGTLYGYTFGSGTRLTVV.

The chain carries TRBV27 and TRBJ2-3; 10 bases are a match to TRBD2. Germline CDR1 is MNHEY and CDR2 is SMNVEV (reference sequence). The CDR3 covers 15 residues. V shed 3 bases and J 6 bases; nucleotides not matched to a gene: 6. CDR3 coding DNA: TGTGCCAGCAGTTTTCTAGCGGGGGCTAGGGATACGCAGTATTTT. It translates to CASSFLAGARDTQYF.

The gene calls are TRBV27 and TRBJ2-7; the D gene is possibly TRBD1 (7 bases). CDR3 length: 18 amino acids. Germline CDR1 is MNHEY and CDR2 is SMNVEV (reference sequence). The V end was cut by 5 bases, the J end by 2 bases, with 25 bases between. The CDR3: CASSGPPSRAGGTYEQYF. The DNA for the CDR3 is TGTGCCAGCAGTGGACCCCCCTCTAGGGCAGGGGGGACCTACGAGCAGTACTTC.

The chain is built from TRBV4-1 and TRBJ2-6; possible D gene TRBD1, 5 bases. CDR1 MGHRA and CDR2 YSYEKL come from the germline V gene. CDR3 length: 16 residues. Deletions cut 1 base from V and 0 bases from J, with 7 bases between. The CDR3 nucleotides read TGCGCCAGCAGCCAAGCCCAGGGCTCTGGGGCCAACGTCCTGACTTTC. It is translated as CASSQAQGSGANVLTF.

V is TRBV7-6 and J is TRBJ2-2; a weak D match, TRBD2 (5 bases). CDR1 is SGHVS and CDR2 is FNYEAQ in the germline V gene. This CDR3 is 19 amino acids long. V gave up 2 bases and J gave up 0 bases, with 19 bases separating them. The CDR3: CASSLTPTRAAANTGELFF. CDR3 nucleotide sequence: TGTGCCAGCAGCTTAACCCCTACGAGAGCGGCCGCGAACACCGGGGAGCTGTTTTTT. The full variable domain, its missing parts supplied by reference TRBV7-6 and TRBJ2-2, is GAGVSQSPRYKVTKRGQDVALRCDPISGHVSLYWYRQALGQGPEFLTYFNYEAQQDKSGLPNDRFSAERPEGSISTLTIQRTEQRDSAMYRCASSLTPTRAAANTGELFFGEGSRLTVL.

The V gene is TRBV2, the J gene TRBJ2-3, with 13 bases fitting TRBD2. CDR3 length: 18 amino acids. Per germline, CDR1 SNHLY and CDR2 FYNNEI. Unmatched junction bases numbered 14, after V lost 8 bases and J lost 3 bases. For the CDR3, the DNA is TGTGCCAGCCTACCCGGTACAAGACTAGCGGGAGGTACAGATACGCAGTATTTT. Translating it yields CASLPGTRLAGGTDTQYF.

This clone was found a few times. The chain combines TRBV7-6 with TRBJ2-7; 9 bases agree with TRBD1. V gave up 2 bases and J gave up 4 bases; unmatched junction bases: 6. The CDR3 has 15 amino acids. Per germline, CDR1 SGHVS and CDR2 FNYEAQ. CDR3 nucleotide sequence: TGTGCCAGCAGCTTAACGTCGGGACAGGGATACGAGCAGTACTTC. Translation gives CASSLTSGQGYEQYF.

The chain links TRBV2 to TRBJ1-5; the match to TRBD1 covers 7 bases. V gave up 6 bases and J gave up 7 bases; unmatched junction bases: 6. Germline lookup yields CDR1 SNHLY and CDR2 FYNNEI. The CDR3 length is 13 residues. The CDR3 is CASRPTGFQPQHF. CDR3 DNA: TGTGCCAGCAGGCCGACAGGGTTCCAGCCCCAGCATTTT.

This chain links TRBV6-5 with TRBJ1-2; 7 bases line up with TRBD1. This CDR3 is built from 13 residues. CDR1 MNHEY and CDR2 SVGAGI come from the germline V gene. V lost 6 bases, J lost 7 bases, and 8 bases stayed unmatched. The CDR3 protein is CASSRTGAAGYTF. The CDR3 DNA sequence: TGTGCCAGCAGCCGCACAGGGGCGGCTGGCTACACCTTC.

The gene calls are TRBV14 and TRBJ1-3; a possible D gene is TRBD1 (6 bases). The CDR3 length is 15 residues. Trimming took off 5 bases at V and 0 bases at J, with 11 bases between the two ends. Germline values: CDR1 SGHDN, CDR2 FVKESK. This chain's CDR3 is CASSYRARSGNTIYF. In DNA form, the CDR3 reads TGTGCCAGCAGCTACAGGGCTCGCTCTGGAAACACCATATATTTT.

This sequence joins TRBV9 and TRBJ1-6; D is possibly TRBD1 (6 bases). Germline values: CDR1 SGDLS, CDR2 YYNGEE. This CDR3 has 18 residues. V was trimmed by 0 bases and J by 0 bases, leaving 13 bases between them. The CDR3 DNA reads as TGTGCCAGCAGCGTAGTACCGACGGACAGCTCCTATAATTCACCCCTCCACTTT. This codes for CASSVVPTDSSYNSPLHF.

The sample holds one count of this clone. The chain employs TRBV4-1 and TRBJ2-3; 8 bases align to TRBD2. Germline V gene data show CDR1 as MGHRA and CDR2 as YSYEKL. The CDR3 covers 16 residues. V was pared by 0 bases and J by 1 base, with 3 bases of the junction left unmatched. In DNA, the CDR3 is TGCGCCAGCAGCCAAGATCCAGCGGGGGGCACAGATACGCAGTATTTT. It translates to CASSQDPAGGTDTQYF.

This clone turned up a few times. The V and J genes are TRBV7-6 and TRBJ1-6; D is ambiguous. The CDR3 totals 16 residues. Germline-derived CDR1 and CDR2 are SGHVS and FNYEAQ. The V end lost 2 bases, the J end lost 5 bases, and 13 bases lay between the germline ends. The CDR3 DNA is TGTGCCAGCAGCTTACTAAGAGGCGGAGATAATTCACCCCTCCACTTT. Translating it yields CASSLLRGGDNSPLHF.

V usage is TRBV20-1 and J usage is TRBJ1-2; 9 bases agree with TRBD1. CDR1 and CDR2 (germline): DFQATT, SNEGSKA (reference sequence). The CDR3 has 11 amino acids. After removal of 6 bases from V and 7 bases from J, the junction contained 3 bases not matched to a gene. This chain's CDR3 is CSARDRAGYTF. DNA for the CDR3: TGCAGTGCAAGGGACAGGGCTGGCTACACCTTC.

This clone has just one count. The chain couples TRBV5-1 to TRBJ2-6, with D possibly TRBD2 on 5 matching bases. The CDR3 totals 17 residues. Trimming shortened V by 4 bases and J by 0 bases, and 14 bases separated the two germline ends. Germline V lookup: CDR1 SGHRS, CDR2 YFSETQ. The CDR3 sequence is CASSAPAADSGANVLTF. The CDR3 DNA reads TGCGCCAGCAGCGCCCCTGCAGCGGACTCTGGGGCCAACGTCCTGACTTTC.